This T cell receptor (beta chain) was identified during a study of identifying expanded T cells in peripheral blood. Broader study findings: Technical replicates showed about 1.2 changed clones; around two weeks about 16; four weeks 19. Approximately 2-week clone count variance significantly increased as total template count grew.

As concerns this clone: The antigen remains undetermined.

No infections or other immune events were documented during collection. The assay was immunoSEQ multiplex PCR, and TCRdb's table has in-frame clones only and misses some. The repertoire consists of 95,000 to 100,000 clones, with approximately 90% occurring once and the leading ten covering about 18%. The sequence derives from a person aged 18 to 75 in good health. Sequenced material: blood.

CDR3 region: CASSLQHPRQPQHF. In DNA, the CDR3 is TGTGCCAGCAGCTTGCAACATCCACGTCAGCCCCAGCATTTT. The rearrangement uses TRBV7-8 and TRBJ1-5; D is unclear. This CDR3 has 14 residues. With 3 bases removed from V and 6 bases from J, the gap between germline ends came to 12 bases. Germline V gene lookup returns CDR1 SGHVS and CDR2 FQNEAQ.